This passage covers 32 T cell receptor beta chains from one sample sequenced in a study of T cell responses to AZD1222 COVID-19 vaccine. This table comes from immunoSEQ multiplex PCR, and its TCRdb copy is limited to in-frame clones, with some not included. The sample holds about 120,000 clones, roughly 90% seen once. The sample was peripheral blood, taken on day 0 of AZD1222 vaccination. Receptors originate from an adult in good health.

The chain combines TRBV11-2 with TRBJ1-2; D is undetermined. Germline V gives CDR1 SGHAT, CDR2 FQNNGV. This CDR3 comprises 13 residues. Trimming pared 5 bases from V and 7 bases from J, leaving 14 bases between. In DNA, the CDR3 is TGTGCCAGCAGCCCTCATTCGGCGGGTGGCTACACCTTC. This encodes CASSPHSAGGYTF.

The chain is built from TRBV5-1 and TRBJ2-2; 7 bases are a match to TRBD2. With V trimmed by 7 bases and J by 3 bases, 6 bases remained unmatched. Germline assignment: CDR1 SGHRS and CDR2 YFSETQ. The length of the CDR3 is 14 residues. CDR3: CASAGTMYTGELFF. DNA of the CDR3: TGCGCCAGCGCCGGGACTATGTACACCGGGGAGCTGTTTTTT.

This chain links TRBV11-2 with TRBJ2-1; 11 nucleotides match TRBD2. In germline, CDR1 is SGHAT, CDR2 FQNNGV. The CDR3 covers 17 residues. The J segment lost 9 bases and the V segment lost 5 bases, leaving 15 bases of the junction unmatched. CDR3 residues: CASSLARGTSGLGEQFF. CDR3 in DNA: TGTGCCAGCAGCCTAGCCCGTGGGACTAGCGGCTTGGGTGAGCAGTTCTTC.

The chain employs TRBV27 and TRBJ2-7, with 7 bases lining up with TRBD2. V was clipped by 3 bases and J by 0 bases; unmatched bases: 5. Germline V gene sequence: CDR1 MNHEY, CDR2 SMNVEV (reference sequence). The CDR3 sequence is 15 residues long. The CDR3 sequence: CASSLTGTTSYEQYF. Written as DNA, the CDR3 is TGTGCCAGCAGTTTGACCGGGACTACCTCCTACGAGCAGTACTTC.

The chain is built from TRBV5-5 and TRBJ2-1, with no clear D. V gave up 3 bases and J gave up 0 bases, with 10 bases separating them. Germline V gives CDR1 SGHKS, CDR2 YYEKEE (reference sequence). The CDR3 runs to 15 residues. This CDR3 reads CASSWKVNSYNEQFF. For the CDR3, the DNA is TGTGCCAGCAGCTGGAAGGTCAACTCCTACAATGAGCAGTTCTTC.

This clone was seen only once. The rearrangement uses TRBV6-6 and TRBJ2-7, with TRBD1 matching over 8 bases. The CDR3 loop spans 16 amino acids. Germline values: CDR1 MNHNY, CDR2 SVGAGI (reference sequence). V lost 2 bases and J lost 4; bases outside the gene matches: 10. Written as DNA, the CDR3 is TGTGCCAGCAGTTACAACAGGGGGGCGGAGGGGTACGAGCAGTACTTC. This translates into CASSYNRGAEGYEQYF.

This chain joins TRBV6-5 and TRBJ2-7; no clear D. V shed 6 bases and J shed 7 bases, with 10 bases lying between them. This CDR3 is 11 amino acids long. The germline V gene has CDR1 MNHEY and CDR2 SVGAGI. CDR3 DNA: TGTGCCAGCAGACACGCCGAAGAGCAGTACTTC. Translated: CASRHAEEQYF.

This clone was found once. The chain carries TRBV2 and TRBJ1-2; 7 bases agree with TRBD1. CDR3 length: 13 residues. Germline V gene sequence: CDR1 SNHLY, CDR2 FYNNEI. V dropped 2 bases and J dropped 7; count of bases not matched to a gene: 4. DNA of the CDR3: TGTGCCAGCAGTGAAACAGGGGTAGGTGGCTACACCTTC. It translates to CASSETGVGGYTF. Combining the CDR3 with reference TRBV2 and TRBJ1-2 gives the whole variable domain EPEVTQTPSHQVTQMGQEVILRCVPISNHLYFYWYRQILGQKVEFLVSFYNNEISEKSEIFDDQFSVERPDGSNFTLKIRSTKLEDSAMYFCASSETGVGGYTFGSGTRLTVV.

The chain recombines TRBV29-1 with TRBJ1-2; 7 bases match TRBD1. CDR3 length equals 13 residues. V shed 5 bases and J 2 bases; nucleotides not matched to a gene: 5. Per the germline V gene, CDR1 is SQVTM and CDR2 is ANQGSEA. The CDR3 DNA sequence: TGCAGCGTTCAGGGGGGACCCAACTATGGCTACACCTTC. Translation gives CSVQGGPNYGYTF.

This chain joins TRBV5-1 and TRBJ1-5; D gene uncertain. The CDR3 runs 14 residues. V gave up 1 base and J gave up 8 bases, with 13 bases separating them. Germline V lookup: CDR1 SGHRS, CDR2 YFSETQ. The DNA of the CDR3 is TGCGCCAGCAGCTTGTCGCCCCGGGCGGAGCCCCAGCATTTT. Its protein is CASSLSPRAEPQHF. The full variable domain, rest sourced from reference TRBV5-1 and TRBJ1-5, is KAGVTQTPRYLIKTRGQQVTLSCSPISGHRSVSWYQQTPGQGLQFLFEYFSETQRNKGNFPGRFSGRQFSNSRSEMNVSTLELGDSALYLCASSLSPRAEPQHFGDGTRLSIL.

The chain recombines TRBV24-1 with TRBJ2-1; possibly TRBD2 for D (5 bases). V lost 5 bases to trimming and J lost 5 bases, with 12 bases between them. Germline V gives CDR1 KGHDR, CDR2 SFDVKD. The CDR3 has 14 residues. CDR3 protein: CATSAAGTHNEQFF. The CDR3 bases are TGTGCCACCAGTGCCGCGGGCACGCACAATGAGCAGTTCTTC.

This chain joins TRBV5-1 and TRBJ2-3, with D possibly matching TRBD1 (6 bases). This CDR3 contains 15 residues. Germline lookup yields CDR1 SGHRS and CDR2 YFSETQ. Trimming stripped 3 bases from V and 0 bases from J, with 11 bases between. The CDR3 bases are TGCGCCAGCAGCTCCGGGACACATAGCACAGATACGCAGTATTTT. Translation gives CASSSGTHSTDTQYF. Based on the CDR3 plus reference TRBV5-1 and TRBJ2-3, the full variable domain is KAGVTQTPRYLIKTRGQQVTLSCSPISGHRSVSWYQQTPGQGLQFLFEYFSETQRNKGNFPGRFSGRQFSNSRSEMNVSTLELGDSALYLCASSSGTHSTDTQYFGPGTRLTVL.

A note on this clone: Other DNA sequences within the sample encode an identical CDR3. V and J are TRBV7-3 and TRBJ2-1, with TRBD1 identical over 7 bases. The CDR3 length is 13 residues. CDR1 is SGHTA, CDR2 FQGTGA, per germline. V shed 5 bases and J 3 bases; nucleotides not matched to a gene: 1. The CDR3 spells CASSRDSYNEQFF. The CDR3, as DNA: TGTGCCAGCAGCCGGGACAGCTACAATGAGCAGTTCTTC.

V gene TRBV10-2 combines with J gene TRBJ1-2, with D possibly being TRBD1 (6 bases). Germline CDR1 WSHSY, CDR2 SAAADI. V dropped 2 bases and J dropped 6 bases, with 10 bases sitting between them. The CDR3 totals 13 residues. CDR3 sequence reads: CASSEHRADGYTF. As DNA, the CDR3 is TGCGCCAGCAGTGAGCACAGGGCAGATGGCTACACCTTC.

V and J are TRBV19 and TRBJ1-1; D call uncertain. Trimming shortened V by 6 bases and J by 8 bases, and 13 bases separated the two germline ends. The CDR3 loop spans 12 amino acids. Germline V lookup: CDR1 LNHDA, CDR2 SQIVND (reference sequence). The CDR3 DNA is TGTGCCAGTAGAAATTCCCGGTGGGAAGCTTTCTTT. It translates to CASRNSRWEAFF.

The rearrangement joins TRBV29-1 to TRBJ1-1; unclear D gene. CDR3 length: 13 amino acids. Trimming stripped 1 base from V and 5 bases from J, with 11 bases between. The germline CDR1 and CDR2 sequences are SQVTM and ANQGSEA. The CDR3, as DNA: TGCAGCGTTGAAGTGGGAGAGGGTACTGAAGCTTTCTTT. Translating it yields CSVEVGEGTEAFF.

The rearrangement uses TRBV7-6 and TRBJ2-7, with 10 bases matching TRBD2. The V and J ends lost 4 bases and 5 bases, in that order; junction bases with no gene match: 5. Germline loops: CDR1 SGHVS, CDR2 FNYEAQ. CDR3 length equals 14 residues. CDR3 sequence reads: CASSSSGRIHEQYF. The CDR3 nucleotides read TGTGCCAGCAGCTCTAGCGGGAGAATCCACGAGCAGTACTTC.

This sequence joins TRBV2 and TRBJ1-6, with D unresolved. CDR1 is SNHLY, CDR2 FYNNEI, per germline. V dropped 7 bases and J dropped 4 bases, with 11 bases sitting between them. The CDR3 has 14 residues. CDR3 protein: CASKGSTYNSPLHF. The CDR3 DNA reads TGTGCCAGCAAAGGGTCAACTTATAATTCACCCCTCCACTTT.

The V gene is TRBV28, the J gene TRBJ2-1; unclear D gene. Trimming took 3 bases from V and 4 from J, leaving 4 bases between them. The germline V gene has CDR1 MDHEN and CDR2 SYDVKM. The CDR3 consists of 12 residues. CDR3: CASSFAYNEQFF. For the CDR3, the DNA is TGTGCCAGCAGTTTCGCGTACAATGAGCAGTTCTTC. Together with reference TRBV28 and TRBJ2-1, the CDR3 gives the full variable domain: DVKVTQSSRYLVKRTGEKVFLECVQDMDHENMFWYRQDPGLGLRLIYFSYDVKMKEKGDIPEGYSVSREKKERFSLILESASTNQTSMYLCASSFAYNEQFFGPGTRLTVL.

This chain connects TRBV5-1 to TRBJ2-5; D is possibly TRBD1 (7 bases). Germline loops: CDR1 SGHRS, CDR2 YFSETQ. The CDR3 consists of 14 residues. With 4 bases removed from V and 5 bases from J, the gap between germline ends came to 15 bases. The CDR3 spells CASSAGQAGETQYF. For the CDR3, the DNA is TGCGCCAGCAGCGCCGGACAGGCGGGGGAGACCCAGTACTTC.

The rearrangement uses TRBV5-1 and TRBJ2-3, with TRBD2 matching 14 bases. With V trimmed by 3 bases and J by 4 bases, 7 bases remained unmatched. The length of the CDR3 is 17 residues. Germline V gene sequence: CDR1 SGHRS, CDR2 YFSETQ. CDR3 residues: CASSSGTSGRFSDTQYF. For the CDR3, the DNA is TGCGCCAGCAGCTCCGGGACTAGCGGGAGATTCTCAGATACGCAGTATTTT.

This chain joins TRBV15 and TRBJ1-2; D is unresolved. CDR1 is LNHNV, CDR2 YYDKDF, per germline (reference sequence). Deletions cut 1 base from V and 4 bases from J, with 13 bases between. The CDR3 loop spans 15 amino acids. In DNA form, the CDR3 reads TGTGCCACCAGCAGAGGGCCAGTCCGACTCTATGGCTACACCTTC. Its translation is CATSRGPVRLYGYTF.

V is TRBV6-5 and J is TRBJ2-2; a weak D match, TRBD2 (6 bases). The V gene's germline CDR1 is MNHEY and CDR2 SVGAGI. Trimming took 7 bases from V and 4 from J, leaving 13 bases between them. CDR3 length equals 14 residues. The CDR3 protein is CASNPGLITGELFF. Here the CDR3 DNA reads TGTGCCAGCAACCCGGGACTGATCACCGGGGAGCTGTTTTTT.

The V gene is TRBV28, the J gene TRBJ2-7; D ambiguous. The germline gives CDR1 MDHEN, CDR2 SYDVKM. The CDR3 length is 13 residues. V was clipped by 6 bases and J by 3 bases, with 12 bases between them. The CDR3 reads CASSLPTYYEQYF. The CDR3 DNA reads as TGTGCCAGCAGCCTTCCGACGTACTACGAGCAGTACTTC. The variable domain in full, completed from reference TRBV28 and TRBJ2-7, reads DVKVTQSSRYLVKRTGEKVFLECVQDMDHENMFWYRQDPGLGLRLIYFSYDVKMKEKGDIPEGYSVSREKKERFSLILESASTNQTSMYLCASSLPTYYEQYFGPGTRLTVT.

V is TRBV29-1 and J is TRBJ2-3, with 9 nucleotides matching TRBD2. V lost 3 bases to trimming and J lost 3 bases; unmatched junction nucleotides: 7. The germline gives CDR1 SQVTM, CDR2 ANQGSEA. The CDR3 runs to 15 residues. The CDR3 loop reads CSVDPFSGRTDTQYF. In DNA, the CDR3 is TGCAGCGTTGATCCGTTTAGCGGGAGAACAGATACGCAGTATTTT.

The chain has TRBV3-1 (or the pseudogene TRBV3-2) and TRBJ1-2, with D unclear. CDR1 and CDR2 from the germline V gene are LGHDT and YNNKEL (reference sequence). V was clipped by 3 bases and J by 8 bases, with 22 bases between them. The CDR3 has 16 residues. The CDR3 is CASSHAHLGPPGGYTF. Here the CDR3 DNA reads TGTGCCAGCAGCCATGCCCACCTCGGACCCCCCGGGGGCTACACCTTC.

The V gene is TRBV7-8, the J gene TRBJ2-7; 8 bases are shared with TRBD1. Per germline, CDR1 SGHVS and CDR2 FQNEAQ. V dropped 8 bases and J dropped 2; count of bases not matched to a gene: 8. The CDR3 is made up of 14 amino acids. CDR3 amino acids: CASGDRPLTYEQYF. DNA for the CDR3: TGTGCCAGCGGGGACAGGCCCTTGACCTACGAGCAGTACTTC.

The V gene is TRBV2, the J gene TRBJ2-1; D possibly corresponds to TRBD1 (6 bases). Trimming took off 5 bases at V and 8 bases at J, with 16 bases between the two ends. CDR1 and CDR2 (germline): SNHLY, FYNNEI. The CDR3 has 14 residues. The CDR3, as DNA: TGTGCCAGCAGTTTGGACAGCGGTTTGGATGAGCAGTTCTTC. This sequence encodes CASSLDSGLDEQFF.

This clone was seen a handful of times. This chain connects TRBV28 to TRBJ1-1, with D uncertain. The CDR3 runs to 16 residues. Germline CDR1 and CDR2: MDHEN and SYDVKM. Trimming left V 5 bases short and J 5 bases short, with 21 bases between. The CDR3 bases are TGTGCCAGCAGTCCACTAGGACCCCGTCTTCGGACTGAAGCTTTCTTT. Its translation: CASSPLGPRLRTEAFF.

The chain is built from TRBV7-8 and TRBJ2-7; D is undetermined. V was clipped by 3 bases and J by 3 bases, with 15 bases between them. The CDR3 is 15 amino acids. Germline V lookup: CDR1 SGHVS, CDR2 FQNEAQ. CDR3 bases: TGTGCCAGCAGCTTCGTTCGGCAGGCGATCTACGAGCAGTACTTC. This sequence encodes CASSFVRQAIYEQYF. The complete variable domain, with remaining parts taken from reference TRBV7-8 and TRBJ2-7, reads GAGVSQSPRYKVAKRGQDVALRCDPISGHVSLFWYQQALGQGPEFLTYFQNEAQLDKSGLPSDRFFAERPEGSVSTLKIQRTQQEDSAVYLCASSFVRQAIYEQYFGPGTRLTVT.

This sequence joins TRBV9 and TRBJ1-1; D call uncertain. The V gene's germline CDR1 is SGDLS and CDR2 YYNGEE. The CDR3 loop spans 15 amino acids. The germline V and J ends were trimmed by 0 bases and 0 bases, with 9 bases remaining between them. CDR3 DNA: TGTGCCAGCAGCGTAGATGCCGGATTGAACACTGAAGCTTTCTTT. Its protein product is CASSVDAGLNTEAFF.

The CDR3 DNA sequence: TGTGCCAGCAGCCCGTGGGGGCAGAAGGGCTCTAATGAAAAACTGTTTTTT. It is translated as CASSPWGQKGSNEKLFF. This chain connects TRBV5-8 to TRBJ1-4; TRBD1 is a possible D gene (6 bases). V gave up 4 bases and J gave up 3 bases, with 19 bases separating them. This CDR3 comprises 17 residues. Germline V gene sequence: CDR1 SGHTS, CDR2 YDEGEE.